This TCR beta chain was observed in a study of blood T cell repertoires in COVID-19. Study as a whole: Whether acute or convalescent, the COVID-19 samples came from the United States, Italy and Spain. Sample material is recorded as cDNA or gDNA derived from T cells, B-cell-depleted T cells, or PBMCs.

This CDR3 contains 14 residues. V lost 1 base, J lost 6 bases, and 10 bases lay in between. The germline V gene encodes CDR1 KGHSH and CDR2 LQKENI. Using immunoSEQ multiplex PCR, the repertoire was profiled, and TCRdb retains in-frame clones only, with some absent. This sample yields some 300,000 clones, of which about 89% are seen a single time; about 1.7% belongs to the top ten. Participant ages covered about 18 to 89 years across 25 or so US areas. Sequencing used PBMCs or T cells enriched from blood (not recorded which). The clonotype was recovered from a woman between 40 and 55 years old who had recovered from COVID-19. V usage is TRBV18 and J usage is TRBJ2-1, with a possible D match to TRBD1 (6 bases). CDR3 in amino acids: CASSPQTGRNEQFF. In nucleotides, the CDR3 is TGTGCCAGCTCACCACAAACAGGGCGCAATGAGCAGTTCTTC.